The T cell receptor (beta chain) under discussion was sequenced for a study of blood T cell repertoires in COVID-19. The wider study: Donors in the United States, Italy and Spain gave samples during acute or convalescent COVID-19.

In germline, CDR1 is GTSNPN, CDR2 SVGIG (reference sequence). This CDR3 has 14 amino acids. V lost 2 bases and J lost 9; bases outside the gene matches: 12. Participants spanned ages about 18 to 100 years and resided in 24 US areas. The table came from immunoSEQ multiplex PCR; TCRdb's copy has only in-frame clones and leaves some out. The sample lists hundreds of thousands of clones; more than 70% were seen once. The sequence was obtained from a woman between 55 and 75 years old in a cohort exposed to, infected with or recovered from COVID-19 (not recorded which). Sequencing was performed on PBMCs or T cells enriched from blood (not recorded which). The chain joins TRBV30 to TRBJ2-7; 8 nucleotides agree with TRBD2. The CDR3, as DNA: TGTGCCTGGAGTAGTAAGGGGACTAGGTTGTGGCAGTACTTC. Encoded protein: CAWSSKGTRLWQYF.